This T cell receptor (beta chain) was captured by sequencing in a study of beta chain features in type 1 diabetes. In the study overall: There were some 110 million sorted cells examined across all samples.

Based on CD45RO/CCR7/CD25/CD127/CD95/CD27, CD4+ regulatory, stem cell-like memory, naive and central memory cells were sorted. Study-level results: The VDJ junctions of type 1 diabetes patients carried fewer insertions and more deletions. Within the patient group, naive, central memory and Treg TCRB repertoires appeared more similar to each other than within healthy donors.

As for this clone: Its matching antigen is unknown.

The ends lost 4 bases at V and 5 bases at J; junction bases unmatched: 7. The germline V gene has CDR1 SGHDN and CDR2 FVKESK. This CDR3 spans 14 amino acids. The authors reverse transcribed all of the isolated RNA, so sequencing captured expressed TCRB transcripts. Profiled with immunoSEQ multiplex PCR; TCRdb holds only in-frame clones, not every one. Altogether 130,000 to 150,000 clones are present, just over 9% being singletons, with the ten largest covering 0.55% to 0.85%. The rearrangement joins TRBV14 to TRBJ1-2, with TRBD1 matching 7 bases. The TCR sequence derives from a man younger than 35 in good health. The sample was central memory CD4+ T cells from blood. The CDR3 DNA reads as TGTGCCAGCAGCCGTTACGGGACAGCTTATGGCTACACCTTC. Translation gives CASSRYGTAYGYTF.